This T cell receptor (beta chain) was identified in a study of early T cells in non-severe SARS-CoV-2 infection. This clonotype was seen ten or more times. One entry per CDR3 protein, called by TCRdb with MiXCR from the 5' RACE reads. The sample shows more than 35,000 distinct CDR3 sequences, 5.3% of them seen only once. Germline V gives CDR1 GTSNPN, CDR2 SVGIG (reference sequence). There are 11 residues in the CDR3. The V gene lost 8 bases and the J gene lost 10 bases, with 15 bases spanning the gap. This receptor was identified in an adult who was a healthcare worker with PCR-confirmed SARS-CoV-2 infection or an uninfected control (not recorded which). Sequencing was performed on whole blood. The V and J genes are TRBV30 and TRBJ2-1; tentative D call: TRBD2 (5 bases). The CDR3 region has the DNA TGTGCCGGGTACTACCGGGGAGAGCAGTTCTTC. It specifies CAGYYRGEQFF. Full variable domain (remainder filled in from reference TRBV30 and TRBJ2-1): SQTIHQWPATLVQPVGSPLSLECTVEGTSNPNLYWYRQAAGRGLQLLFYSVGIGQISSEVPQNLSASRPQDRQFILSSKKLLLSDSGFYLCAGYYRGEQFFGPGTRLTVL.